This TCR beta chain was observed in a study of T cells expressing NK-cell markers. Overall study: There were seven HCMV-seropositive donors and one seronegative donor among the eight sequenced.

This CDR3 comprises 12 residues. Germline lookup yields CDR1 MNHEY and CDR2 SVGAGI. TCRdb processed the 5' RACE reads again and assigns one entry to each CDR3 protein, with no DNA. The table gives over 150,000 distinct CDR3 sequences; the top ten clones make up 37% of it. The source of this sequence is a woman aged 45-59 years in good health. The sample comprised blood T cells: a sorted CD56 or NKG2C T cell subset, CD4+ or CD8+ T cells, or bulk PBMC T cells (not recorded which). The chain carries TRBV6-5 and TRBJ1-1; TCRdb proposes TRBD1, but this gene call is untestable without DNA. CDR3 sequence reads: CATSLGTTEAFF.